These 7 T cell receptor beta chains share one sample of origin, sequenced in a study of early stage breast cancer tumors. Here immunoSEQ multiplex PCR was the method, and the copy in TCRdb shows in-frame clones only, minus some. There are approximately 70,000 clones in the sample; 75% to 90% occur only once, and around 4.7% lies in the top ten. The source material was blood. These receptors all stem from a person aged 40-50 years with breast cancer.

CDR3 region: CASRSGPQHGELFF. CDR3 sequence (DNA): TGTGCCAGCAGGTCCGGGCCGCAGCACGGGGAGCTGTTTTTT. This rearrangement joins TRBV6-1 to TRBJ2-2; D is unresolved. The germline gives CDR1 MNHNS, CDR2 SASEGT. The germline V and J ends were trimmed by 6 bases and 7 bases, with 15 bases remaining between them. This CDR3 has 14 amino acids.

The chain links TRBV6-1 to TRBJ2-7; 10 bases are shared with TRBD1. V dropped 3 bases and J dropped 2; count of bases not matched to a gene: 13. Germline V gene lookup returns CDR1 MNHNS and CDR2 SASEGT. This CDR3 contains 18 residues. The CDR3 DNA is TGTGCCAGCAGTGACCAGTGGGGTAGGGACAGGGGACCCTACGAGCAGTACTTC. Encoded protein: CASSDQWGRDRGPYEQYF.

The chain joins TRBV6-5 to TRBJ2-1, with D perhaps matching TRBD1 (7 bases). With 8 bases removed from V and 4 bases from J, the gap between germline ends came to 15 bases. The CDR3 totals 14 residues. Germline V lookup: CDR1 MNHEY, CDR2 SVGAGI. The CDR3 nucleotides are TGTGCCAGCCAACGGGGGACAGAGTACAATGAGCAGTTCTTC. Residues: CASQRGTEYNEQFF.

The chain carries TRBV5-1 and TRBJ2-3, with unresolved D. CDR1 SGHRS and CDR2 YFSETQ come from the germline V gene. This CDR3 comprises 15 residues. V was cut by 1 base and J by 2 bases, with 11 bases left in between. The CDR3, as DNA: TGCGCCAGCAGCTTGTACGGCGGCCCCACAGATACGCAGTATTTT. Its protein product is CASSLYGGPTDTQYF. Combining the CDR3 with reference TRBV5-1 and TRBJ2-3 gives the whole variable domain KAGVTQTPRYLIKTRGQQVTLSCSPISGHRSVSWYQQTPGQGLQFLFEYFSETQRNKGNFPGRFSGRQFSNSRSEMNVSTLELGDSALYLCASSLYGGPTDTQYFGPGTRLTVL.

The V gene is TRBV28, the J gene TRBJ2-5; 9 bases agree with TRBD2. The length of the CDR3 is 17 residues. J gave up 4 bases and V 5 bases, and 14 bases lay outside the gene matches. Per the germline V gene, CDR1 is MDHEN and CDR2 is SYDVKM. This CDR3 reads CASSPREIAGAGETQYF. The CDR3 bases are TGTGCCAGCAGTCCCCGGGAAATAGCGGGAGCTGGAGAGACCCAGTACTTC.

The chain is built from TRBV10-3 and TRBJ1-4; 9 nucleotides line up with TRBD1. Germline lookup yields CDR1 ENHRY and CDR2 SYGVKD. The CDR3 is made up of 14 amino acids. With 5 bases clipped from V and 6 bases from J, the junction kept 4 bases outside the gene matches. CDR3 in amino acids: CAISKQGADEKLFF. In DNA, the CDR3 is TGTGCCATCAGTAAACAGGGGGCAGATGAAAAACTGTTTTTT.

The chain carries TRBV29-1 and TRBJ2-1; 7 bases fit TRBD1. The CDR3 covers 16 residues. V trimming: 1 base; J trimming: 3 bases; junction bases outside the gene matches: 9. Looked up from germline, CDR1 is SQVTM and CDR2 is ANQGSEA. CDR3 residues: CSVEGMQGGSYNEQFF. Written as DNA, the CDR3 is TGCAGCGTTGAAGGGATGCAAGGGGGCAGCTACAATGAGCAGTTCTTC.